This entry concerns a single T cell receptor (beta chain). Only in-frame clones appear in the TCRdb table, and some are missing; sequencing was by immunoSEQ multiplex PCR. The sample carries some 180,000 clones, around 76% recorded once. The data stem from a study of blood T cell repertoires in COVID-19. This sequence was found in a woman aged 60-75 years with COVID-19, enrolled during active disease. The source material was peripheral blood.

CDR3: CASSLDRTGSREKLFF. CDR3 nucleotides: TGTGCCAGCAGCTTAGATCGGACAGGGAGTCGGGAAAAACTGTTTTTT. The chain recombines TRBV11-2 with TRBJ1-4; 8 bases line up with TRBD1. The CDR3 runs to 16 residues. The V gene end was trimmed by 0 bases and the J gene end by 8 bases; junction bases not matched to a gene: 8. Germline CDR1 is SGHAT and CDR2 is FQNNGV.